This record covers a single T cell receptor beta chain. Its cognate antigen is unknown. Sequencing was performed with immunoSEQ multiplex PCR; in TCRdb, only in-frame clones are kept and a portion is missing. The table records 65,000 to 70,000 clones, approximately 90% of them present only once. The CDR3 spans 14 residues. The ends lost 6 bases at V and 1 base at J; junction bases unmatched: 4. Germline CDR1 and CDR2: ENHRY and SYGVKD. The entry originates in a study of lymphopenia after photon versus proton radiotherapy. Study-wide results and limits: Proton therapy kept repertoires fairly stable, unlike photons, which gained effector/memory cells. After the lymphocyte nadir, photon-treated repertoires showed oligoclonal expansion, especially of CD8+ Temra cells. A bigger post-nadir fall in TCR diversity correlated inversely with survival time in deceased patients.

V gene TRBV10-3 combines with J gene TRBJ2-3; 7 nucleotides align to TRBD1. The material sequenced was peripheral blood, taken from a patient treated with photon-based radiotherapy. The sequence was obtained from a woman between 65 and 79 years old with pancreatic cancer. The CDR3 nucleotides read TGTGCCATCAGCCGGGACAGCGGCACAGATACGCAGTATTTT. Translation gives CAISRDSGTDTQYF.